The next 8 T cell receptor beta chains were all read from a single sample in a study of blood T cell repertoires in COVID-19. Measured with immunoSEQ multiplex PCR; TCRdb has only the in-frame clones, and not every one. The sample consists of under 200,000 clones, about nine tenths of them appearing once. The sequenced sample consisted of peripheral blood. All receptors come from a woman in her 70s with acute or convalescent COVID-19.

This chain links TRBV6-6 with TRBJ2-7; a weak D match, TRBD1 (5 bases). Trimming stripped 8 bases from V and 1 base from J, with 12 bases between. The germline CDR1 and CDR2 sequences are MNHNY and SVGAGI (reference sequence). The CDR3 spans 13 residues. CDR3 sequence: CASGQGRSYEQYF. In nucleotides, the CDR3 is TGTGCCAGCGGGCAGGGAAGGTCCTACGAGCAGTACTTC.

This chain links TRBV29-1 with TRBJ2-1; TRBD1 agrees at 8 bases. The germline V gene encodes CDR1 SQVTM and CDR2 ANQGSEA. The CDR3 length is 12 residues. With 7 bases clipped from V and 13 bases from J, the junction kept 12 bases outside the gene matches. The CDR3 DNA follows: TGCAGCGCCCTGACGTCCGGGACAGGTCAGTTCTTC. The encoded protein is CSALTSGTGQFF.

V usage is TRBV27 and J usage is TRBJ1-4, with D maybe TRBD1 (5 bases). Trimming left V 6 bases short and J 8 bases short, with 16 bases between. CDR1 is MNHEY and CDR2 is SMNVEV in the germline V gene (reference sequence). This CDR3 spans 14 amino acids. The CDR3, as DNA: TGTGCCAGCAGCCAGGGAAATAAAAGGGAAAAACTGTTTTTT. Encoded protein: CASSQGNKREKLFF.

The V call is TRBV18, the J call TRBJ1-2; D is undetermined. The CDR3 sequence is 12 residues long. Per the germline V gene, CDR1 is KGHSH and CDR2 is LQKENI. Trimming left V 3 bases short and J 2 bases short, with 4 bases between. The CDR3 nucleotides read TGTGCCAGCTCACCTACAAACTATGGCTACACCTTC. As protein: CASSPTNYGYTF.

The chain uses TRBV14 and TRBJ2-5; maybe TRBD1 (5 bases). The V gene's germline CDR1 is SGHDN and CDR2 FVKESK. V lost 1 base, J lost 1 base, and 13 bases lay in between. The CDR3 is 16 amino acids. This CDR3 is CASSQGQGPPQETQYF. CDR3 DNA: TGTGCCAGCAGCCAAGGGCAGGGCCCCCCCCAAGAGACCCAGTACTTC.

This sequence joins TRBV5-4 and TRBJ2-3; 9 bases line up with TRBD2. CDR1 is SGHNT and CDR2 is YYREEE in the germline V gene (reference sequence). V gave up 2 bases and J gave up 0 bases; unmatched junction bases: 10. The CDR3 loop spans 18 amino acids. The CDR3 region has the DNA TGTGCCAGCAGCTTATTGCTAGCGGGGTTTGCTAGCACAGATACGCAGTATTTT. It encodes CASSLLLAGFASTDTQYF.

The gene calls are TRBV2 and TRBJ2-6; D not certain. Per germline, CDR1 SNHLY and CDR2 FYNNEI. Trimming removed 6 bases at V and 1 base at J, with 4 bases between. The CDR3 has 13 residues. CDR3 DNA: TGTGCCAGCAGGGAGTCTGGGGCCAACGTCCTGACTTTC. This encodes CASRESGANVLTF.

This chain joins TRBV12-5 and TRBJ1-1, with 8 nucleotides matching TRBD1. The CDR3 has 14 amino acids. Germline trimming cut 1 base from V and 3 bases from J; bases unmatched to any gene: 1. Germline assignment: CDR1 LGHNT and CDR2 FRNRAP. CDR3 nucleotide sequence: TGTGCTAGTGGTTTGGGGACAGGGTACACTGAAGCTTTCTTT. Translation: CASGLGTGYTEAFF.